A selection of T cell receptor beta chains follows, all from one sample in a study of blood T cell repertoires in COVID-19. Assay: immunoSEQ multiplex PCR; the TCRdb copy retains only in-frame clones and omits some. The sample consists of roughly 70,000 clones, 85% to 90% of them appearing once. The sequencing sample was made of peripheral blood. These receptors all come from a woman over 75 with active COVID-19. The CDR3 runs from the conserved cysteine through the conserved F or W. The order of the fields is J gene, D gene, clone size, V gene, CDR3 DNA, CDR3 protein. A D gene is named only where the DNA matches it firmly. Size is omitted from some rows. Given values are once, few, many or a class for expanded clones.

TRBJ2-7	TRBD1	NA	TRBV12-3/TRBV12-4	TGTGCCAGCAGCCTACAGGGGGCGGGGGAGCAGTACTTC	CASSLQGAGEQYF
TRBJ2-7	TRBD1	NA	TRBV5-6	TGTGCCAGCAGCTCACCGGGACAGGGCTACGAGCAGTACTTC	CASSSPGQGYEQYF
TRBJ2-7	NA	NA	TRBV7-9	TGTGCCAGCAGCTTTAGCTACGAGCAGTACTTC	CASSFSYEQYF
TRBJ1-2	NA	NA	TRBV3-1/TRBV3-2	TGTGCCAGCAGCGCCAGGGCTGCTAACTATGGCTACACCTTC	CASSARAANYGYTF
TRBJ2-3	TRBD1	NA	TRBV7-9	TGTGCCAGCAGCCCAACAGGGGGGCGCGCAGATACGCAGTATTTT	CASSPTGGRADTQYF
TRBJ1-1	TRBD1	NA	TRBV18	TGTGCCAGCTCACCCCCGAGGCAGGGGACAGGGCGGATGAACACTGAAGCTTTCTTT	CASSPPRQGTGRMNTEAFF
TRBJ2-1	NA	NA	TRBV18	TGTGCCAGCTCACCACTCGGGGGGCGATTATACAATGAGCAGTTCTTC	CASSPLGGRLYNEQFF
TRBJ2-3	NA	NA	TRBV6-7	TGTGCCAGCAGTCACAACAGGGGGGGCCACGAGATTAACACAGATACGCAGTATTTT	CASSHNRGGHEINTDTQYF
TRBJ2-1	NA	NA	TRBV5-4	TGTGCCAGCAGCCGAGGGAGCTCCTACAATGAGCAGTTCTTC	CASSRGSSYNEQFF
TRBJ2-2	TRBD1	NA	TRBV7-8	TGTGCCAGCAGCTTAGCTCCCCCCGAAAGGACAGGGGGAGCAAACACCGGGGAGCTGTTTTTT	CASSLAPPERTGGANTGELFF
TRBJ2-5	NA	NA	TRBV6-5	TGTGCCAGCAGTCGGGAGCTACAAGAGACCCAGTACTTC	CASSRELQETQYF
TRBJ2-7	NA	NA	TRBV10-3	TGTGCCATCAGTGATTCCGGGACACTAAGCTACGAGCAGTACTTC	CAISDSGTLSYEQYF
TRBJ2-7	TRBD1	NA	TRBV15	TGTGCCACCCGCCATGAGAGAGGGGACAGGGCCAACTACGAGCAGTACTTC	CATRHERGDRANYEQYF
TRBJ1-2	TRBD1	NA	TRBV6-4	TGTGCCAGCGCAAAGGACAGGGGGGACTATGGCTACACCTTC	CASAKDRGDYGYTF
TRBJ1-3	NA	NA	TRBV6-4	TGTGCCAGCAGTGTAACCAGGCCAAACTCTGGAAACACCATATATTTT	CASSVTRPNSGNTIYF
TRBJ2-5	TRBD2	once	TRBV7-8	TGTGCCAGCAGCTGGGGGACTAGCGGCCAAGAGACCCAGTACTTC	CASSWGTSGQETQYF
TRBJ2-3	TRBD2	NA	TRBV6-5	TGTGCCAGCAGTTACTCGGCTAGCGGGGGCACAGATACGCAGTATTTT	CASSYSASGGTDTQYF
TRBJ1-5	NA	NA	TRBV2	TGTGCCAGCGTCCGCGACAACAATCAGCCCCAGCATTTT	CASVRDNNQPQHF
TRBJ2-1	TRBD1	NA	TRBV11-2	TGTGCCAGCAGCTCCGGACAGGGACAGTATCACAATGAGCAGTTCTTC	CASSSGQGQYHNEQFF
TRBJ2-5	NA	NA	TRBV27	TGTGCCAGCAGTCGCTGGACAACACATCAAGAGACCCAGTACTTC	CASSRWTTHQETQYF
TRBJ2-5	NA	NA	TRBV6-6	TGTGCCAGCAGTCCACGGACAACCGAGACCCAGTACTTC	CASSPRTTETQYF
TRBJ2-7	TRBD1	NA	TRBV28	TGTGCCAGCAGAGGACAGGGTTCCTACGAGCAGTACTTC	CASRGQGSYEQYF
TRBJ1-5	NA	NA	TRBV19	TGTGCCAGTAGAACAACGCCGGGTAGCAATCAGCCCCAGCATTTT	CASRTTPGSNQPQHF